The 13 T cell receptor beta chains listed next were all sequenced from one sample in a study of cytomegalovirus exposure and HLA in healthy donors. It was with 60 Vbeta and 13 Jbeta primers that the PCR ran. Data came from immunoSEQ multiplex PCR; TCRdb stores just in-frame clones and leaves some out. The sample yields about 99,000 clones, over 65% seen once. Sequencing used PBMCs. The receptors were sampled from a man in his forties in good health and CMV-seronegative.

This chain uses TRBV7-8 with TRBJ2-7; 10 bases fit TRBD2. This CDR3 contains 15 residues. CDR1 is SGHVS and CDR2 is FQNEAQ in the germline V gene. The V gene end was trimmed by 5 bases and the J gene end by 6 bases; junction bases not matched to a gene: 10. CDR3 sequence reads: CASSISSGSLSEQYF. The DNA for the CDR3 is TGTGCCAGCAGCATCTCTAGCGGGAGTTTAAGCGAGCAGTACTTC.

The chain's CDR3 is CASAPDRNTEAFF. DNA of the CDR3: TGCGCCAGCGCACCGGACAGAAACACTGAAGCTTTCTTT. V and J are TRBV5-1 and TRBJ1-1; the D gene is possibly TRBD1 (6 bases). Germline V CDR1 and CDR2: SGHRS, YFSETQ. The CDR3 sequence is 13 residues long. The V gene lost 7 bases and the J gene lost 2 bases, with 12 bases spanning the gap.

J is TRBJ2-1 and V is TRBV5-6; 7 nucleotides agree with TRBD1. The ends lost 10 bases at V and 5 bases at J; junction bases unmatched: 12. This CDR3 region has 14 residues. In germline, CDR1 is SGHDT, CDR2 YYEEEE. CDR3 loop: CAGGRDRVDNEQFF. The CDR3, as DNA: TGTGCCGGGGGCCGGGACAGAGTTGACAATGAGCAGTTCTTC. Together with reference TRBV5-6 and TRBJ2-1, the CDR3 gives the full variable domain: DAGVTQSPTHLIKTRGQQVTLRCSPKSGHDTVSWYQQALGQGPQFIFQYYEEEERQRGNFPDRFSGHQFPNYSSELNVNALLLGDSALYLCAGGRDRVDNEQFFGPGTRLTVL.

This chain uses TRBV7-9 with TRBJ2-6; TRBD1 aligns across 8 bases. Germline V CDR1 and CDR2: SEHNR, FQNEAQ (reference sequence). V was clipped by 2 bases and J by 3 bases; unmatched bases: 6. This CDR3 spans 17 amino acids. The CDR3: CASSLRPGGSGANVLTF. CDR3 sequence (DNA): TGTGCCAGCAGCTTAAGGCCAGGGGGCAGTGGGGCCAACGTCCTGACTTTC.

Only one count was recorded for this clone. The genes are TRBV28 and TRBJ2-7; 8 bases are shared with TRBD1. V lost 4 bases, J lost 2 bases, and 7 bases stayed unmatched. This CDR3 has 15 residues. The V gene's germline CDR1 is MDHEN and CDR2 SYDVKM. The CDR3 loop reads CASSSPGTGPYEQYF. CDR3 in DNA: TGTGCCAGCAGTTCCCCCGGGACAGGACCCTACGAGCAGTACTTC.

A single count supports this clone. This chain uses TRBV14 with TRBJ1-1; D possibly corresponds to TRBD1 (6 bases). This CDR3 comprises 16 residues. Trimming removed 1 base from V and 2 bases from J, with 14 bases in between. CDR1 is SGHDN and CDR2 is FVKESK in the germline V gene. This CDR3 is CASSQGGGWANTEAFF. CDR3 DNA: TGTGCCAGCAGCCAAGGAGGGGGATGGGCTAACACTGAAGCTTTCTTT.

This clone was observed a few times. The V and J genes are TRBV19 and TRBJ1-1; 9 bases are shared with TRBD1. CDR3 length: 15 amino acids. Germline V gives CDR1 LNHDA, CDR2 SQIVND (reference sequence). With V trimmed by 5 bases and J by 5 bases, 9 bases remained unmatched. CDR3 DNA: TGTGCCAGTAGTGCCGCCGGGACAGGGAGGACTGAAGCTTTCTTT. Protein: CASSAAGTGRTEAFF.

The chain joins TRBV27 to TRBJ2-3, with TRBD2 matching 8 bases. The CDR3 covers 16 residues. The V segment lost 0 bases and the J segment 0 bases; nucleotides outside the gene matches: 2. The germline gives CDR1 MNHEY, CDR2 SMNVEV (reference sequence). The CDR3 sequence is CASSLSPSGSTDTQYF. The CDR3 DNA is TGTGCCAGCAGTTTATCCCCTAGCGGGAGCACAGATACGCAGTATTTT.

The chain combines TRBV18 with TRBJ2-3; tentative D call: TRBD2 (5 bases). The germline gives CDR1 KGHSH, CDR2 LQKENI. CDR3 size: 13 residues. Trimming took 4 bases from V and 4 from J, leaving 9 bases between them. The CDR3 region is CASSLLSADTQYF. The CDR3 DNA reads as TGTGCCAGCTCACTTCTTAGCGCAGATACGCAGTATTTT.

This chain joins TRBV11-2 and TRBJ1-4, with 10 positions matching TRBD1. This CDR3 region has 15 residues. Trimming cost V 5 bases and J 3 bases; bases outside gene matches: 3. The V gene's germline CDR1 is SGHAT and CDR2 FQNNGV. The DNA of the CDR3 is TGTGCCAGCAGCATAGGGACAGGGGCTAATGAAAAACTGTTTTTT. Its protein is CASSIGTGANEKLFF.

The chain couples TRBV5-1 to TRBJ2-7; TRBD1 matches at 8 bases. CDR3 length: 14 amino acids. V shed 0 bases and J 4 bases; nucleotides not matched to a gene: 3. Germline values: CDR1 SGHRS, CDR2 YFSETQ. The DNA of the CDR3 is TGCGCCAGCAGCTTGGGACAGGGGATATACGAGCAGTACTTC. Translation: CASSLGQGIYEQYF.

This sequence joins TRBV11-3 and TRBJ2-2, with 8 positions matching TRBD2. The junction had 2 bases not matched to a gene; V was cut back by 5 bases and J by 0 bases. CDR1 and CDR2 from the germline V gene are SGHNT and YENEEA. The CDR3 contains 15 residues. The CDR3 region has the DNA TGTGCCAGCAGCCAGACTAGCGCGAACACCGGGGAGCTGTTTTTT. It yields the protein CASSQTSANTGELFF.

This clone has only one observation. CDR3: CASSPISGTSGNGRSTGELFF. As DNA, the CDR3 is TGTGCCAGTAGTCCGATCAGCGGGACTAGCGGGAATGGCCGTTCCACCGGGGAGCTGTTTTTT. V gene TRBV19 combines with J gene TRBJ2-2; 13 nucleotides line up with TRBD2. The germline CDR1 and CDR2 sequences are LNHDA and SQIVND (reference sequence). The CDR3 is 21 residues long. The V segment lost 5 bases and the J segment 4 bases; nucleotides outside the gene matches: 19.